One sample yielded the 24 T cell receptor beta chains listed below, sequenced in a study of high-grade serous ovarian cancer treatment subgroups. Clones were sequenced by immunoSEQ multiplex PCR, and TCRdb holds only the in-frame ones, with some missing. The sample has 2,500 or so clones; about 75% are singletons. Tumor samples were taken before definitive surgery or chemotherapy. Sequenced sample: tumor tissue. The receptor set was obtained from a human donor with high-grade serous ovarian cancer.

V is TRBV5-5 and J is TRBJ1-3; the D gene is possibly TRBD1 (6 bases). CDR1 is SGHKS, CDR2 YYEKEE, per germline (reference sequence). The V gene lost 7 bases and the J gene lost 0 bases, with 20 bases spanning the gap. The CDR3 is 17 amino acids. CDR3 sequence: CASATRDTTYSGNTIYF. As DNA, the CDR3 is TGTGCCAGCGCGACCCGGGACACAACTTACTCTGGAAACACCATATATTTT.

This chain joins TRBV13 and TRBJ2-2, with 7 bases fitting TRBD2. From germline, CDR1 is PRHDT and CDR2 FYEKMQ (reference sequence). The CDR3 is made up of 17 amino acids. J gave up 2 bases and V 0 bases, and 6 bases lay outside the gene matches. The CDR3 bases are TGTGCCAGCAGCTTAGGCGGGGGGACTACTAACACCGGGGAGCTGTTTTTT. Translation: CASSLGGGTTNTGELFF. The whole variable domain, remainder taken from reference TRBV13 and TRBJ2-2, is AAGVIQSPRHLIKEKRETATLKCYPIPRHDTVYWYQQGPGQDPQFLISFYEKMQSDKGSIPDRFSAQQFSDYHSELNMSSLELGDSALYFCASSLGGGTTNTGELFFGEGSRLTVL.

The chain uses TRBV5-6 and TRBJ1-2, with D hard to call. This CDR3 contains 16 residues. V gave up 3 bases and J gave up 3 bases, with 18 bases separating them. Germline CDR1 reads SGHDT; CDR2 reads YYEEEE. CDR3 DNA sequence: TGTGCCAGCAGCTCGGATGGGTACTCCGGCTACTATGGCTACACCTTC. Encoded protein: CASSSDGYSGYYGYTF.

This chain connects TRBV11-2 to TRBJ2-3; D remains unclear. V was shortened by 6 bases and J by 11 bases, with 12 bases between the two germline ends. This CDR3 spans 11 amino acids. From germline, CDR1 is SGHAT and CDR2 FQNNGV. CDR3: CASRSVIGQYF. The CDR3 nucleotides are TGTGCCAGCAGATCAGTCATCGGGCAGTATTTT.

V gene TRBV5-1 combines with J gene TRBJ1-2; 10 bases are a match to TRBD1. The CDR3 is made up of 16 amino acids. In germline, CDR1 is SGHRS, CDR2 YFSETQ. The V segment lost 2 bases and the J segment 6 bases; nucleotides outside the gene matches: 10. CDR3 DNA: TGCGCCAGCAGCTTAGGGACAGGGGACTGGGGTAATGGCTACACCTTC. Amino acids: CASSLGTGDWGNGYTF.

This chain links TRBV6-1 with TRBJ2-7; 7 nucleotides line up with TRBD1. J gave up 1 base and V 10 bases, and 4 bases lay outside the gene matches. Germline V CDR1 and CDR2: MNHNS, SASEGT. The CDR3 is 12 residues long. The CDR3, as DNA: TGTGCCACCCGACAGGGATCCTACGAGCAGTACTTC. Protein: CATRQGSYEQYF.

The chain combines TRBV6-1 with TRBJ1-2; D ambiguous. The CDR3 length is 15 residues. V was trimmed by 3 bases and J by 7 bases, leaving 18 bases between them. CDR1 is MNHNS, CDR2 SASEGT, per germline. The CDR3 sequence is CASSDFGEGPGGYTF. The CDR3 nucleotides are TGTGCCAGCAGTGATTTCGGAGAAGGACCGGGTGGCTACACCTTC.

CDR3: CASSSTGGTEAFF. The CDR3 DNA reads as TGCGCCAGCAGCTCGACAGGCGGCACTGAAGCTTTCTTT. The chain has TRBV5-1 and TRBJ1-1; possible D gene TRBD1, 6 bases. Germline CDR1 and CDR2: SGHRS and YFSETQ. The CDR3 is 13 residues long. Trimming took 3 bases from V and 4 from J, leaving 10 bases between them.

The chain recombines TRBV18 with TRBJ1-1, with 9 nucleotides matching TRBD1. Trimming at V came to 3 bases and at J to 1 base, leaving 6 bases not matched to a gene. This CDR3 region has 16 residues. CDR1 is KGHSH and CDR2 is LQKENI in the germline V gene. CDR3 DNA sequence: TGTGCCAGCTCACCGATTACAGGGGGCGAGAACACTGAAGCTTTCTTT. This codes for CASSPITGGENTEAFF.

The gene calls are TRBV6-1 and TRBJ2-5; 9 positions agree with TRBD2. This CDR3 has 16 amino acids. V shed 0 bases, J shed 1 base, and the junction held 3 bases outside the gene matches. Per the germline V gene, CDR1 is MNHNS and CDR2 is SASEGT. CDR3 sequence reads: CASSEAGGGVQETQYF. In DNA, the CDR3 is TGTGCCAGCAGTGAAGCGGGCGGGGGGGTCCAAGAGACCCAGTACTTC.

By sample share, this clone is large (0.1 to 1%). This chain joins TRBV6-1 and TRBJ2-1, with 8 positions matching TRBD2. CDR3 length: 14 amino acids. With V trimmed by 2 bases and J by 8 bases, 5 bases remained unmatched. Looked up from germline, CDR1 is MNHNS and CDR2 is SASEGT. The CDR3 nucleotides read TGTGCCAGCAGTGAATGGCGCGGGGGGCATGAGCAGTTCTTC. Translating it yields CASSEWRGGHEQFF.

The count of this clone is one. The J gene is TRBJ2-4, the V gene TRBV5-1, with D maybe TRBD2 (5 bases). The CDR3 has 16 residues. Germline V gene sequence: CDR1 SGHRS, CDR2 YFSETQ. Trimming shortened V by 4 bases and J by 0 bases, and 14 bases separated the two germline ends. The CDR3 bases are TGCGCCAGCAGCCCCAACGGACTGCTAGCCAAAAACATTCAGTACTTC. The encoded protein is CASSPNGLLAKNIQYF.

The CDR3 reads CASSPDRGREDTQYF. In DNA form, the CDR3 reads TGCGCCAGCAGCCCGGACAGGGGGCGCGAAGATACGCAGTATTTT. V usage is TRBV5-1 and J usage is TRBJ2-3, with TRBD1 matching over 11 bases. V was clipped by 4 bases and J by 5 bases; unmatched bases: 6. CDR1 is SGHRS, CDR2 YFSETQ, per germline. This CDR3 spans 15 amino acids.

The chain has TRBV10-3 and TRBJ1-5; 8 bases are a match to TRBD1. Trimming took 10 bases from V and 5 from J; bases not matched to a gene: 10. The CDR3 spans 14 residues. Germline loops: CDR1 ENHRY, CDR2 SYGVKD. CDR3 protein: CASSEWTGYQPQHF. DNA of the CDR3: TGTGCCAGCAGCGAATGGACAGGGTATCAGCCCCAGCATTTT.

This clone was observed a few times. This chain uses TRBV19 with TRBJ1-1; D is ambiguous. CDR3 size: 14 residues. Germline V gene data show CDR1 as LNHDA and CDR2 as SQIVND (reference sequence). V was shortened by 2 bases and J by 6 bases, with 13 bases between the two germline ends. The CDR3 DNA sequence: TGTGCCAGTAGTATACGGTCGGGTTACCCTGAAGCTTTCTTT. Its protein is CASSIRSGYPEAFF.

This clone was found a few times. The genes are TRBV6-6 and TRBJ1-2, with a weak D call TRBD1 (6 bases). The CDR3 runs 14 residues. Trimming shortened V by 4 bases and J by 3 bases, and 12 bases separated the two germline ends. Germline V gene data show CDR1 as MNHNY and CDR2 as SVGAGI (reference sequence). CDR3 amino acids: CASSSVQGYYGYTF. CDR3 sequence (DNA): TGTGCCAGCAGTTCGGTACAGGGTTACTATGGCTACACCTTC.

The chain recombines TRBV27 with TRBJ2-3; 8 bases agree with TRBD2. Trimming took 7 bases from V and 3 from J; bases not matched to a gene: 9. In germline, CDR1 is MNHEY, CDR2 SMNVEV (reference sequence). CDR3 length equals 15 residues. CDR3 region: CASIPFGRGTDTQYF. DNA of the CDR3: TGTGCCAGCATCCCCTTCGGGAGGGGAACAGATACGCAGTATTTT.

The chain links TRBV9 to TRBJ1-4; weak D call: TRBD1 (5 bases). V lost 0 bases to trimming and J lost 7 bases, with 13 bases between them. The CDR3 sequence is 15 residues long. From germline, CDR1 is SGDLS and CDR2 YYNGEE. In DNA, the CDR3 is TGTGCCAGCAGCGTAGCTTGGGGGTCTGGTGAAAAACTGTTTTTT. The encoded protein is CASSVAWGSGEKLFF.

This chain uses TRBV2 with TRBJ1-2; no clear D. Germline values: CDR1 SNHLY, CDR2 FYNNEI. This CDR3 is 15 amino acids long. V lost 6 bases to trimming and J lost 2 bases, with 16 bases between them. The CDR3: CASSLLDVSNYGYTF. CDR3 nucleotide sequence: TGTGCCAGCAGCCTCTTGGACGTCTCGAACTATGGCTACACCTTC.

V is TRBV7-9 and J is TRBJ2-3, with D perhaps TRBD1 (5 bases). CDR3 length equals 16 residues. Germline assignment: CDR1 SEHNR and CDR2 FQNEAQ (reference sequence). V gave up 7 bases and J gave up 5 bases, with 22 bases separating them. The CDR3: CASTNPTDARGDTQYF. The CDR3 nucleotides are TGTGCCAGCACCAACCCTACAGACGCTAGGGGAGATACGCAGTATTTT.

The V gene is TRBV5-4, the J gene TRBJ2-5; D may correspond to TRBD1 or TRBD2 (6 bases each). CDR3 size: 14 residues. Germline V gene lookup returns CDR1 SGHNT and CDR2 YYREEE (reference sequence). V lost 7 bases, J lost 5 bases, and 18 bases lay in between. This chain's CDR3 is CASGPGLGAETQYF. The CDR3 DNA is TGTGCCAGCGGTCCGGGACTGGGGGCGGAGACCCAGTACTTC.

This chain joins TRBV6-1 and TRBJ1-3; TRBD1 is a possible D gene (6 bases). Trimming removed 4 bases at V and 8 bases at J, with 12 bases between. Germline loops: CDR1 MNHNS, CDR2 SASEGT. The CDR3 sequence is 13 residues long. CDR3 amino acids: CASSATGYDTIYF. CDR3 nucleotide sequence: TGTGCCAGCAGTGCAACAGGGTATGACACCATATATTTT.

The genes are TRBV11-3 and TRBJ2-1; no definite D call. From germline, CDR1 is SGHNT and CDR2 YENEEA. Trimming stripped 1 base from V and 4 bases from J, with 11 bases between. The CDR3 contains 15 residues. The CDR3, as DNA: TGTGCCAGCAGCTTAGGTCGGGCCTGGTACAATGAGCAGTTCTTC. It translates to CASSLGRAWYNEQFF.

The V call is TRBV6-6, the J call TRBJ2-7, with TRBD1 matching over 7 bases. J gave up 2 bases and V 0 bases, and 4 bases lay outside the gene matches. From germline, CDR1 is MNHNY and CDR2 SVGAGI (reference sequence). The CDR3 extends over 15 amino acids. CDR3 DNA: TGTGCCAGCAGTTACTCGAGGACAGGAGCCTACGAGCAGTACTTC. Its translation is CASSYSRTGAYEQYF.